Below, one T cell receptor beta chain is given with its context. In the study's own analysis: By means of reference gene primer amplification, nucleated cell counts were estimated. Repertoires were generated with immunoSEQ multiplex PCR, while TCRdb's copy carries only in-frame clones and drops some. The V and J calls and clone size were taken over from that table, and D and trimming were inferred from the DNA. Found here are some 200,000 clones, about nine tenths of them singletons; the top ten hold about 4.1%. These data originate in a study of blood T cell repertoires in COVID-19. The receptor comes from a man between 50 and 59 years old with acute or convalescent COVID-19. The sequencing input was peripheral blood.

The CDR3 sequence is CASGSSTGLDTQYF. In DNA form, the CDR3 reads TGTGCTAGTGGTTCGTCGACAGGGCTCGATACGCAGTATTTT. This chain uses TRBV12-5 with TRBJ2-3; 7 positions agree with TRBD1. Looked up from germline, CDR1 is LGHNT and CDR2 is FRNRAP. The trim removed 4 bases at V and 6 bases at J, leaving 7 bases unmatched. The CDR3 contains 14 residues.